This TCR beta chain comes out of a study of immune evolution from preneoplasia to lung adenocarcinoma. H&E slides confirmed each diagnosis, reviewed by two pathologists independently. V was pared by 1 base and J by 3 bases, with 4 bases of the junction left unmatched. Germline V gene data show CDR1 as SGHKS and CDR2 as YYEKEE (reference sequence). The CDR3 has 16 residues. General study results and limits: From normal lung to invasive adenocarcinoma, top clone frequencies appeared to decrease. Later-stage lesions appeared to have more T cells, more diversity, less clonality.

About this clone itself: Its antigen remains unidentified.

Generated by immunoSEQ multiplex PCR, the TCRdb table keeps only in-frame clones and is missing some. The repertoire consists of under 8,500 clones, with roughly 78% occurring once and the leading ten covering 5% to 8%. The chain couples TRBV5-5 to TRBJ2-2; 9 bases are a match to TRBD2. This clonotype originated in a person in their sixties or seventies with lung adenocarcinoma. Specimen: FFPE adjacent normal lung tissue. The CDR3 DNA reads TGTGCCAGCAGCTTGCATCGCGGGAGGGACACCGGGGAGCTGTTTTTT. It specifies CASSLHRGRDTGELFF.